Presented here are 3 T cell receptor beta chains from one specimen sequenced in a study of blood T cell repertoires in COVID-19. Produced via immunoSEQ multiplex PCR; TCRdb's table is partial and in-frame only. The table records about 390,000 clones, around nine tenths of them present only once. Sequencing was carried out using PBMCs or T cells enriched from blood (not recorded which). These receptors were collected from a woman between 50 and 59 years old who had recovered from COVID-19.

This clone was detected once. This chain joins TRBV5-1 and TRBJ1-5, with 8 bases identical to TRBD1. Germline CDR1 reads SGHRS; CDR2 reads YFSETQ. V trimming: 4 bases; J trimming: 4 bases; junction bases outside the gene matches: 4. This CDR3 region has 14 residues. This CDR3 is CASSIGQGNQPQHF. The CDR3 nucleotides are TGCGCCAGCAGCATCGGACAGGGAAATCAGCCCCAGCATTTT.

The V call is TRBV5-1, the J call TRBJ2-4; possibly TRBD2 for D (5 bases). The CDR3 has 17 amino acids. V lost 0 bases and J 0 bases, leaving 13 bases between the germline ends. Germline V gene lookup returns CDR1 SGHRS and CDR2 YFSETQ. CDR3 sequence: CASSLGVRTLAKNIQYF. CDR3 in DNA: TGCGCCAGCAGCTTGGGCGTAAGGACTCTAGCCAAAAACATTCAGTACTTC.

V gene TRBV5-1 combines with J gene TRBJ2-1; a possible D gene is TRBD1 (6 bases). Trimming cost V 1 base and J 4 bases, with 9 bases left between them. CDR1 is SGHRS and CDR2 is YFSETQ in the germline V gene. This CDR3 spans 14 amino acids. CDR3 in amino acids: CASSLTGQYNEQFF. The CDR3 DNA sequence: TGCGCCAGCAGCTTGACAGGGCAATACAATGAGCAGTTCTTC. Together with reference TRBV5-1 and TRBJ2-1, the CDR3 gives the full variable domain: KAGVTQTPRYLIKTRGQQVTLSCSPISGHRSVSWYQQTPGQGLQFLFEYFSETQRNKGNFPGRFSGRQFSNSRSEMNVSTLELGDSALYLCASSLTGQYNEQFFGPGTRLTVL.